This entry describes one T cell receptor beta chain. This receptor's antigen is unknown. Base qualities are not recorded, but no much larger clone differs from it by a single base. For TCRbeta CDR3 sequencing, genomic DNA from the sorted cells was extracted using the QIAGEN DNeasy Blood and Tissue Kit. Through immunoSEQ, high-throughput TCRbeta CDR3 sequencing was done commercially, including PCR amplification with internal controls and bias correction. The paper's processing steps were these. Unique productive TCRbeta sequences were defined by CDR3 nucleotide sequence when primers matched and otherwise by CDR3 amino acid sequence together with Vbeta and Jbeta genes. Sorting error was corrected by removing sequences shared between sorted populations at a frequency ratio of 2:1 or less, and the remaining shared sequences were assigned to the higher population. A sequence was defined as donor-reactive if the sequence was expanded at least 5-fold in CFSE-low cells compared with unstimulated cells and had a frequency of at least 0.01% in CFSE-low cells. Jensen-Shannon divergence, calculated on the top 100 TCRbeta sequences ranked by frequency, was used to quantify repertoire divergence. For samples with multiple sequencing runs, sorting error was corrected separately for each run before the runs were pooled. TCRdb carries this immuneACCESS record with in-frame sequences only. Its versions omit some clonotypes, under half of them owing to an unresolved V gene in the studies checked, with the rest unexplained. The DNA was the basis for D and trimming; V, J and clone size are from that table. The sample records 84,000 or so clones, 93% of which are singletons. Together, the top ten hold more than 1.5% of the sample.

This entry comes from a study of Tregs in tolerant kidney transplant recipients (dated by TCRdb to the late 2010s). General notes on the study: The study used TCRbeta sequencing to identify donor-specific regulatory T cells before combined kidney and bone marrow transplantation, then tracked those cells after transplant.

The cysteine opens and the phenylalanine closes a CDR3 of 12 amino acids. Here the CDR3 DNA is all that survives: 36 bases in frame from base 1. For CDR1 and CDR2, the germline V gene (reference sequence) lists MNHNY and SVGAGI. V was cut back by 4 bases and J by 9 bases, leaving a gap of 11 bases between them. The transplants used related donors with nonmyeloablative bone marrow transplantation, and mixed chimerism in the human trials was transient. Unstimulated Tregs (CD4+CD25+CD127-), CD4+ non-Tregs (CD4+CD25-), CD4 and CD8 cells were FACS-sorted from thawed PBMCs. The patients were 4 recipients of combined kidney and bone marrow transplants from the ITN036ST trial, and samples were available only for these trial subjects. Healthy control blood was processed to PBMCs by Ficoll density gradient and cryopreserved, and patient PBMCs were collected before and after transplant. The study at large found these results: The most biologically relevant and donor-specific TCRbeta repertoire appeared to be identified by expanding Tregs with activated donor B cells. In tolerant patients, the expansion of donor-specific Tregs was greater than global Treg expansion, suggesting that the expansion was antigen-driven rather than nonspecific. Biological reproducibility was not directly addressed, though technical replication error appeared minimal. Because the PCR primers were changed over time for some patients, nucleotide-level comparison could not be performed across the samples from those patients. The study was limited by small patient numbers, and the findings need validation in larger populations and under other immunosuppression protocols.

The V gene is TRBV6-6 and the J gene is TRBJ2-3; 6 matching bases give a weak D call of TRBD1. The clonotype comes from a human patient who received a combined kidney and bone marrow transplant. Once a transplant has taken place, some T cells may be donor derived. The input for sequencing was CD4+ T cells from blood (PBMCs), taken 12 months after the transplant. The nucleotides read TGTGCCAGCAGTTCTACTGGACAGACGCAGTATTTT. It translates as CASSSTGQTQYF.